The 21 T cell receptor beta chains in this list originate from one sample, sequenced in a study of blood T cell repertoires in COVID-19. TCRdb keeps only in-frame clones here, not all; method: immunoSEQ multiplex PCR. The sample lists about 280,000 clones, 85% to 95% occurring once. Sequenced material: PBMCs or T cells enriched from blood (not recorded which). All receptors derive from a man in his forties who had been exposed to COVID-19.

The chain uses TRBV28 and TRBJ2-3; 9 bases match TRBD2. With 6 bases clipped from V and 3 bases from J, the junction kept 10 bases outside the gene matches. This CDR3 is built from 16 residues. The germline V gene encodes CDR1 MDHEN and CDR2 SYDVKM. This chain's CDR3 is CASRESSGSGTDTQYF. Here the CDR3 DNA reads TGTGCCAGCAGGGAAAGTAGCGGGAGCGGTACAGATACGCAGTATTTT.

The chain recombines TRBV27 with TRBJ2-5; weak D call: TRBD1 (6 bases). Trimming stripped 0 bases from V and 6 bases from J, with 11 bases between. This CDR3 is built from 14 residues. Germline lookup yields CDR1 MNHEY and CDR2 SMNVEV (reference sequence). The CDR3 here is CASSLSTGPKTQYF. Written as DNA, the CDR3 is TGTGCCAGCAGTTTATCCACAGGGCCTAAGACCCAGTACTTC.

The CDR3 sequence is CASSGGAGTEAFF. The CDR3 DNA is TGTGCCAGTTCTGGGGGGGCGGGGACTGAAGCTTTCTTT. This sequence joins TRBV19 and TRBJ1-1; D might be TRBD1 (6 bases). The CDR3 has 13 residues. V lost 8 bases and J 5 bases, leaving 15 bases between the germline ends. Germline CDR1 and CDR2: LNHDA and SQIVND (reference sequence).

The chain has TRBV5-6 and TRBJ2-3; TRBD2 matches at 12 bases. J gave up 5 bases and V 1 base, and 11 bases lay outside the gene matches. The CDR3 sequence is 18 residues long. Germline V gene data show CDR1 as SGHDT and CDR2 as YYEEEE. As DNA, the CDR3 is TGTGCCAGCAGCTTGCAGGGGCTAGCGGGAGGGCCGTTAGATACGCAGTATTTT. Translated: CASSLQGLAGGPLDTQYF.

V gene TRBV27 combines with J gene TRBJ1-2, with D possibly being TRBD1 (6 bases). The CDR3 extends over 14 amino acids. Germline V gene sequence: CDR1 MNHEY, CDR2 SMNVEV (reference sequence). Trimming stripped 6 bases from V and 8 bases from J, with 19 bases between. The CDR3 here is CASSRNVQGRGYTF. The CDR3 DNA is TGTGCCAGCAGCCGAAACGTACAGGGTAGGGGCTACACCTTC.

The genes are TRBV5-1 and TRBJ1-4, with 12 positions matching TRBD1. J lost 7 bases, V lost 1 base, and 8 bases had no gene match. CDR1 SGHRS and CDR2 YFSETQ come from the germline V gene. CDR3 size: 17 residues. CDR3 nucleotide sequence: TGCGCCAGCAGCTTGTCGGGACAGGGGGCGAGCGGTGAAAAACTGTTTTTT. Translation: CASSLSGQGASGEKLFF.

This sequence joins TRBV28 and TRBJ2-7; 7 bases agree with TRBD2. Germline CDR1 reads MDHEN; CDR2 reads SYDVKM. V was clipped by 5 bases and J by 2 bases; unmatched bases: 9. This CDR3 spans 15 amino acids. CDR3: CASSPLAEAPYEQYF. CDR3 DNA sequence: TGTGCCAGCAGTCCCCTAGCGGAAGCCCCCTACGAGCAGTACTTC.

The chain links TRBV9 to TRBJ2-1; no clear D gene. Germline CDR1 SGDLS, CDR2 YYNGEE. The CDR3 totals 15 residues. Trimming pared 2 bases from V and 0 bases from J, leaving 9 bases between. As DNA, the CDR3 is TGTGCCAGCAGCGTCAGTTGGGCCTCCTACAATGAGCAGTTCTTC. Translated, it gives CASSVSWASYNEQFF.

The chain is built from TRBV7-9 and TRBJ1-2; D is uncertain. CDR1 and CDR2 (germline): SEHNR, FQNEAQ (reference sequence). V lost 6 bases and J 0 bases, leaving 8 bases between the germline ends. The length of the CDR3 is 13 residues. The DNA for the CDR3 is TGTGCCAGCAGTCTCCCCCCTAACTATGGCTACACCTTC. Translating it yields CASSLPPNYGYTF.

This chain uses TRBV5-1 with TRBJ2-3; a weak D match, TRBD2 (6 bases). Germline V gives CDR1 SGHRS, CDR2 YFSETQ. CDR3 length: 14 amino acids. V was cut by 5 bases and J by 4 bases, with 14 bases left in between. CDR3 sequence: CASSLEGNSDTQYF. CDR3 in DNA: TGCGCCAGCAGTCTGGAGGGTAACTCAGATACGCAGTATTTT.

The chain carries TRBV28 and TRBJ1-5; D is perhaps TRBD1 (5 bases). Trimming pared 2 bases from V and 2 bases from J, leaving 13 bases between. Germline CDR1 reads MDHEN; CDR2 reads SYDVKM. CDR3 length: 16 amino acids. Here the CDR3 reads CASSLIRQGGNQPQHF. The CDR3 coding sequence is TGTGCCAGCAGTTTAATCCGCCAGGGTGGCAATCAGCCCCAGCATTTT.

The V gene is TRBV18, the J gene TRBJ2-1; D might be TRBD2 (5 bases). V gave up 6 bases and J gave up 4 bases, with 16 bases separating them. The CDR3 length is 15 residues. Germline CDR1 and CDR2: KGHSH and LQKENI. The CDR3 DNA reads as TGTGCCAGCTCCAAGAGTCACGGGGATTACAATGAGCAGTTCTTC. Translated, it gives CASSKSHGDYNEQFF. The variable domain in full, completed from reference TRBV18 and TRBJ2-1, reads NAGVMQNPRHLVRRRGQEARLRCSPMKGHSHVYWYRQLPEEGLKFMVYLQKENIIDESGMPKERFSAEFPKEGPSILRIQQVVRGDSAAYFCASSKSHGDYNEQFFGPGTRLTVL.

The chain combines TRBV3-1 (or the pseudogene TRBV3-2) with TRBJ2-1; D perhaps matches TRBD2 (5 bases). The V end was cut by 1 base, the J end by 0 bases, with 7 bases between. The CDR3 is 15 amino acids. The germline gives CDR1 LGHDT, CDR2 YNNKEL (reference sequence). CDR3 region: CASSQAGSSYNEQFF. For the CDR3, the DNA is TGTGCCAGCAGCCAAGCGGGGAGCTCCTACAATGAGCAGTTCTTC.

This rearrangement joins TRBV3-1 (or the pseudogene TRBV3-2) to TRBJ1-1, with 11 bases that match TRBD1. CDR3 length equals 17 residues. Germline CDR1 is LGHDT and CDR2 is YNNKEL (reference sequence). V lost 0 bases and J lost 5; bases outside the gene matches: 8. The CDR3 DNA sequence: TGTGCCAGCAGCCAAGAAGGACAGGGGGCGTTTGGTACTGAAGCTTTCTTT. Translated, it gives CASSQEGQGAFGTEAFF.

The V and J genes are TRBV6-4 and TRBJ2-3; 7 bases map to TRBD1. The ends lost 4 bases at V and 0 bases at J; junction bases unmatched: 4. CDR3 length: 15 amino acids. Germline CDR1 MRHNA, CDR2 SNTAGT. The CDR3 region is CASSATDRSTDTQYF. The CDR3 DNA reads TGTGCCAGCAGTGCCACGGACAGGAGCACAGATACGCAGTATTTT.

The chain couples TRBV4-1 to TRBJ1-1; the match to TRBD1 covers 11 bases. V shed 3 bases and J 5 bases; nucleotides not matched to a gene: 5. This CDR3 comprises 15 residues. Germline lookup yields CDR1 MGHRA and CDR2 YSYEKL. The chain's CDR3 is CASSHPDRGLTEAFF. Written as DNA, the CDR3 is TGCGCCAGCAGCCATCCGGACAGGGGGCTTACTGAAGCTTTCTTT.

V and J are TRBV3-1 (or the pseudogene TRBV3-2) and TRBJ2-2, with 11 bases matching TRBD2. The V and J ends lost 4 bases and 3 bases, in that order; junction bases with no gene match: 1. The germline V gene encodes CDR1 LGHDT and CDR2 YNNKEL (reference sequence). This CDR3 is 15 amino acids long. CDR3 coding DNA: TGTGCCAGCAGCCTACTAGCGGGGGACACCGGGGAGCTGTTTTTT. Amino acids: CASSLLAGDTGELFF.

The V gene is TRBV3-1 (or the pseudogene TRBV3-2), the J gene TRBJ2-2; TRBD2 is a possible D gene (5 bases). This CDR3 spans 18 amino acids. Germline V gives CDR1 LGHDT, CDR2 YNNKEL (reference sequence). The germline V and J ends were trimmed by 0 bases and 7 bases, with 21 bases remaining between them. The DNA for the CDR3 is TGTGCCAGCAGCCAAGATCGGAGCGGAGGTCGTGCGTTCGGGGAGCTGTTTTTT. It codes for CASSQDRSGGRAFGELFF.

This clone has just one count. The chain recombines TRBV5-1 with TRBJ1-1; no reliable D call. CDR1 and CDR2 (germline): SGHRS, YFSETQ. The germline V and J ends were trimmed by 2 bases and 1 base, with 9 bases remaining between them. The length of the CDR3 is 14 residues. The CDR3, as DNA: TGCGCCAGCAGCTTCAAGGAGAGGAACACTGAAGCTTTCTTT. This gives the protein CASSFKERNTEAFF.

The chain's CDR3 is CASSEGQGGSPLHF. CDR3 coding DNA: TGTGCCAGCAGCGAAGGACAGGGAGGCTCACCCCTCCACTTT. The chain carries TRBV3-1 (or the pseudogene TRBV3-2) and TRBJ1-6; TRBD1 matches 8 bases. The V segment lost 5 bases and the J segment 10 bases; nucleotides outside the gene matches: 7. CDR1 and CDR2 from the germline V gene are LGHDT and YNNKEL (reference sequence). The CDR3 has 14 amino acids.

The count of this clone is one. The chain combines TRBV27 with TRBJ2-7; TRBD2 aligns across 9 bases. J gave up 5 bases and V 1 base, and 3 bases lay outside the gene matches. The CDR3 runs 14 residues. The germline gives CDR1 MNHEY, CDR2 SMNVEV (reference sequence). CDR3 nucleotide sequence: TGTGCCAGCAGTTTATTAGCGGGGGTTGACGAGCAGTACTTC. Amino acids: CASSLLAGVDEQYF.